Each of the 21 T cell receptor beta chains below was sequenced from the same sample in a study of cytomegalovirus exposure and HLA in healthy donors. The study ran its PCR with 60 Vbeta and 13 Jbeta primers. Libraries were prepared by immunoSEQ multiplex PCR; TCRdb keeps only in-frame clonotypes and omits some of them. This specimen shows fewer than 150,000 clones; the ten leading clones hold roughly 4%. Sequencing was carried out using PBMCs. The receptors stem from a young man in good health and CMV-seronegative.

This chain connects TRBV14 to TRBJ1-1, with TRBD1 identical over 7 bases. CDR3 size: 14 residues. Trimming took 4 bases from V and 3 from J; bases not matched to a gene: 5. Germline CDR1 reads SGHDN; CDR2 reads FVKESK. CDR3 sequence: CASSRPTGDTEAFF. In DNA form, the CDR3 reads TGTGCCAGCAGCCGTCCTACAGGGGACACTGAAGCTTTCTTT. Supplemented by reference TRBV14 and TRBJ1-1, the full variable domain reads EAGVTQFPSHSVIEKGQTVTLRCDPISGHDNLYWYRRVMGKEIKFLLHFVKESKQDESGMPNNRFLAERTGGTYSTLKVQPAELEDSGVYFCASSRPTGDTEAFFGQGTRLTVV.

CDR3: CASRPGTGPTYEQYF. The DNA for the CDR3 is TGCGCCAGCAGACCCGGGACAGGGCCTACCTACGAGCAGTACTTC. V is TRBV5-1 and J is TRBJ2-5; TRBD1 agrees at 9 bases. The J call could be wrong; TRBJ2-7 is a better fit for the DNA end. Germline CDR1 SGHRS, CDR2 YFSETQ. This CDR3 region has 15 residues.

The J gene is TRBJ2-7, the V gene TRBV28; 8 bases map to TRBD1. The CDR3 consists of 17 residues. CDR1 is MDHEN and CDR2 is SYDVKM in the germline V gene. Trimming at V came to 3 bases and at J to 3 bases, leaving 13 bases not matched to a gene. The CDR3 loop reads CASSFRGILGTGYEQYF. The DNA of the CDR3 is TGTGCCAGCAGTTTTAGGGGTATACTTGGGACAGGCTACGAGCAGTACTTC.

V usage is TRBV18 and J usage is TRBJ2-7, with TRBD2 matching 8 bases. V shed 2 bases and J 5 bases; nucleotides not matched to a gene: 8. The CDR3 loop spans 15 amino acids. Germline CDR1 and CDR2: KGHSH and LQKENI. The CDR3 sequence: CASSPRVAGHNEQYF. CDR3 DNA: TGTGCCAGCTCACCAAGGGTAGCGGGGCATAACGAGCAGTACTTC. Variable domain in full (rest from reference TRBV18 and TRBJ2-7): NAGVMQNPRHLVRRRGQEARLRCSPMKGHSHVYWYRQLPEEGLKFMVYLQKENIIDESGMPKERFSAEFPKEGPSILRIQQVVRGDSAAYFCASSPRVAGHNEQYFGPGTRLTVT.

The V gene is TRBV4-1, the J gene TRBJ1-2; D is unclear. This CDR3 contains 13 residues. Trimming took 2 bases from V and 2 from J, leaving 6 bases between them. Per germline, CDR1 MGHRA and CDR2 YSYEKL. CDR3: CASSQSQNYGYTF. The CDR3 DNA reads TGCGCCAGCAGCCAAAGCCAAAACTATGGCTACACCTTC.

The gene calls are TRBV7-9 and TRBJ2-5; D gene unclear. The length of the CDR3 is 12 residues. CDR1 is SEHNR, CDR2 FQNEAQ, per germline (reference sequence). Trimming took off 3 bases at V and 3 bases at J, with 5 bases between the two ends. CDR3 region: CASSFQEETQYF. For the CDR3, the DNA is TGTGCCAGCAGCTTCCAGGAAGAGACCCAGTACTTC.

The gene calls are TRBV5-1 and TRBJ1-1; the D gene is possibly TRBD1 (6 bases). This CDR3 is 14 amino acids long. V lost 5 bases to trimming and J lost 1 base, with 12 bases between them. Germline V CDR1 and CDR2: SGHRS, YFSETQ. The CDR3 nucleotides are TGCGCCAGCAGGAGAGGACAGACGAACACTGAAGCTTTCTTT. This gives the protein CASRRGQTNTEAFF. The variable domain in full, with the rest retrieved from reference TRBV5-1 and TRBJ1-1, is KAGVTQTPRYLIKTRGQQVTLSCSPISGHRSVSWYQQTPGQGLQFLFEYFSETQRNKGNFPGRFSGRQFSNSRSEMNVSTLELGDSALYLCASRRGQTNTEAFFGQGTRLTVV.

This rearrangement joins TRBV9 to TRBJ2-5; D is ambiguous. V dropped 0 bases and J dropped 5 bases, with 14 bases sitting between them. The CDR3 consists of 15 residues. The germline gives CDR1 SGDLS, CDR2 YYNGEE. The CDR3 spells CASSVGVESHETQYF. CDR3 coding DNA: TGTGCCAGCAGCGTAGGAGTGGAGAGCCACGAGACCCAGTACTTC.

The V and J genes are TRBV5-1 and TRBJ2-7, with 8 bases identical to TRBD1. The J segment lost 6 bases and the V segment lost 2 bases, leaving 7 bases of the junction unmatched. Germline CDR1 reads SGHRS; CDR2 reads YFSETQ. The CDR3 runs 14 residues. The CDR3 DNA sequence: TGCGCCAGCAGCTTAGGACAGGGAACGCGCGAGCAGTACTTC. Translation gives CASSLGQGTREQYF.

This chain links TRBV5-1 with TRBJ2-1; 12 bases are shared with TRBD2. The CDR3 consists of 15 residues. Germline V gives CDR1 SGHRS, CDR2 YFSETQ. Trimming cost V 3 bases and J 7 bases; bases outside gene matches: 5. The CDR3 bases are TGCGCCAGCAGCTGGACTAGCGGGGCTCCGAATGAGCAGTTCTTC. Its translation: CASSWTSGAPNEQFF.

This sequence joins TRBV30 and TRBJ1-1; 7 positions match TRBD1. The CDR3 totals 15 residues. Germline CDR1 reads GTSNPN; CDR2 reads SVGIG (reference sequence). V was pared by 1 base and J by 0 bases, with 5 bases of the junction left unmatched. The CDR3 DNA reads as TGTGCCTGGAGTGGGGACAGTCTAGTGAACACTGAAGCTTTCTTT. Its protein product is CAWSGDSLVNTEAFF.

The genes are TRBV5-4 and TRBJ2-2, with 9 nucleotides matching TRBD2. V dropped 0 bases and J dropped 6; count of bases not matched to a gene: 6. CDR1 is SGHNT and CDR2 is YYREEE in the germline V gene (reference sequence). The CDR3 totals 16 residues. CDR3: CASSLVPLAGAGELFF. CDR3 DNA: TGTGCCAGCAGCTTGGTCCCCTTAGCGGGGGCCGGGGAGCTGTTTTTT.

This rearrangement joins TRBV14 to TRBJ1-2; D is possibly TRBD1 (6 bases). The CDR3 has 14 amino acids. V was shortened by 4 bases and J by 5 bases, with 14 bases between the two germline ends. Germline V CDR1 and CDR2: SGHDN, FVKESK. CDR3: CASSPYRVGYGYTF. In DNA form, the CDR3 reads TGTGCCAGCAGCCCCTACAGGGTTGGGTATGGCTACACCTTC.

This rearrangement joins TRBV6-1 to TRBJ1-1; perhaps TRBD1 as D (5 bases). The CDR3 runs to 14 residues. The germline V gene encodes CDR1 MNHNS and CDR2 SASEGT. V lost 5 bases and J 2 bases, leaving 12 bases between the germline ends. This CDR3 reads CASSSNRPNTEAFF. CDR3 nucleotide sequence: TGTGCCAGCAGTTCTAACAGGCCCAACACTGAAGCTTTCTTT.

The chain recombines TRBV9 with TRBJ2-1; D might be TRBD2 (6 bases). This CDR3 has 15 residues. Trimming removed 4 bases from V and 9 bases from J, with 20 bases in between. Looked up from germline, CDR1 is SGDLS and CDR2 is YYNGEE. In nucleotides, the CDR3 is TGTGCCAGCAGCTCCAGCCCTAGCGTAGCGACTGAGCAGTTCTTC. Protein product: CASSSSPSVATEQFF.

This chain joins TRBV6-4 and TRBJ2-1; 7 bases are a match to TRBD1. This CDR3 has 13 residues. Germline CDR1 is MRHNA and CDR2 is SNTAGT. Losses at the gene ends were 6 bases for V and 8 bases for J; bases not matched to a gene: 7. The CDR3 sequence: CASSLDRVDEQFF. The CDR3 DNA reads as TGTGCCAGCAGCCTCGACAGGGTCGATGAGCAGTTCTTC.

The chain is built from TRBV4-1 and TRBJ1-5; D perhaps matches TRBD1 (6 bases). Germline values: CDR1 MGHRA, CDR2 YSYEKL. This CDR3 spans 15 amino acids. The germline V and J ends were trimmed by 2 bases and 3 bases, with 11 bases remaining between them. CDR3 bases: TGCGCCAGCAGCCAAACAGGACAGTACAATCAGCCCCAGCATTTT. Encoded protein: CASSQTGQYNQPQHF.

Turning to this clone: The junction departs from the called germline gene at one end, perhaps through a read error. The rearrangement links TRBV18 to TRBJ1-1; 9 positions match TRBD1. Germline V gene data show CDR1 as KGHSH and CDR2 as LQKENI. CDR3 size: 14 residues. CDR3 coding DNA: TGTGCCAGCTCAGTGGACAGGGGTAAAACTGGAGCTTTCTTT. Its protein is CASSVDRGKTGAFF.

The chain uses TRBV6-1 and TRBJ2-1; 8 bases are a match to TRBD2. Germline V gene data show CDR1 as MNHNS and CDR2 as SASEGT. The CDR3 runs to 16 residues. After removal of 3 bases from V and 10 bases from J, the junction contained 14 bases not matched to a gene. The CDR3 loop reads CASSEAGAGGIREQFF. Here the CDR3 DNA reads TGTGCCAGCAGTGAGGCCGGTGCGGGGGGTATCAGAGAGCAGTTCTTC.

The CDR3 DNA reads as TGTGCCAGCGGCACTCAGGGCACTGAAGCTTTCTTT. This translates into CASGTQGTEAFF. This rearrangement joins TRBV5-6 to TRBJ1-1; D is possibly TRBD1 (5 bases). The CDR3 is 12 residues long. The ends were cut back, 7 bases at V and 4 bases at J, with 11 bases in the middle. The germline gives CDR1 SGHDT, CDR2 YYEEEE.

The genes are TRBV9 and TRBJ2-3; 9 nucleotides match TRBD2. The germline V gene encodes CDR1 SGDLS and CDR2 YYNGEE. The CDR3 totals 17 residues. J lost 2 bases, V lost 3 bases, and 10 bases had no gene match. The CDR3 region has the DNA TGTGCCAGCAGCGAGGGGGGAGGCGGGAGGGCCACAGATACGCAGTATTTT. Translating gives CASSEGGGGRATDTQYF.